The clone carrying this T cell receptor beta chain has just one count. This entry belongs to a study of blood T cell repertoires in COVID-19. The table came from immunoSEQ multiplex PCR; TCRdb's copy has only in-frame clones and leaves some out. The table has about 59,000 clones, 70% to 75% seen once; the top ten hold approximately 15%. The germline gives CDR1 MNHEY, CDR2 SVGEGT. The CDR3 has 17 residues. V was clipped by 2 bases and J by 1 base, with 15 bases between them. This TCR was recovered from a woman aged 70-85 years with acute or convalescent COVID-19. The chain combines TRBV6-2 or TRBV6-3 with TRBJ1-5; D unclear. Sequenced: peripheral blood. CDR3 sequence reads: CASSYRIGRESNQPQHF. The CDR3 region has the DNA TGTGCCAGCAGTTACAGAATAGGGAGGGAAAGCAATCAGCCCCAGCATTTT.